The 22 T cell receptor beta chains below were found in one sample sequenced in a study of OX40 agonist ivuxolimab in advanced cancers. The protocol used for the library was the immunoSEQ multiplex PCR assay. TCRdb stores this immuneACCESS table with in-frame sequences only. Part of the clones is absent; in the studies checked, under half of the shortfall reflects unresolved V genes, and no reason is known for the rest. The sample includes 77,000 or so clones, with approximately 81% observed a single time. The top ten constitute 5% of the sample. The input for sequencing was CD4+ or CD8+ T cells sorted from blood, taken in a trial of the OX40 agonist ivuxolimab. These receptors originate from an adult with an advanced solid tumor such as melanoma, head and neck, liver or kidney cancer.

The CDR3 reads CTEPEGRRYNEQFF. The CDR3 DNA reads as TGTACCGAACCGGAGGGGCGCAGATACAATGAGCAGTTCTTC. The chain recombines TRBV28 with TRBJ2-1, with a possible D match to TRBD2 (6 bases). Per germline, CDR1 MDHEN and CDR2 SYDVKM. The CDR3 runs 14 residues. The whole variable domain, remainder taken from reference TRBV28 and TRBJ2-1, is DVKVTQSSRYLVKRTGEKVFLECVQDMDHENMFWYRQDPGLGLRLIYFSYDVKMKEKGDIPEGYSVSREKKERFSLILESASTNQTSMYLCTEPEGRRYNEQFFGPGTRLTVL.

The rearrangement uses TRBV6-5 and TRBJ2-7, with D possibly matching TRBD2 (5 bases). Between the trimmed V and J ends, which lost 0 bases and 4 bases, there was a span of 13 bases. The CDR3 has 15 amino acids. Germline loops: CDR1 MNHEY, CDR2 SVGAGI. The CDR3 coding sequence is TGTGCCAGCAGTTACTCACGAGCGGAAGGATACGAGCAGTACTTC. Protein product: CASSYSRAEGYEQYF.

The chain is built from TRBV28 and TRBJ1-1; 7 nucleotides agree with TRBD1. Germline loops: CDR1 MDHEN, CDR2 SYDVKM. The CDR3 spans 15 residues. Trimming took 5 bases from V and 0 from J; bases not matched to a gene: 6. In DNA form, the CDR3 reads TGTGCCAGCAGTCCAGGGACAGTAATGAACACTGAAGCTTTCTTT. This gives the protein CASSPGTVMNTEAFF.

V usage is TRBV4-1 and J usage is TRBJ2-4, with D possibly matching TRBD2 (7 bases). V was cut by 6 bases and J by 4 bases, with 22 bases left in between. The CDR3 runs 17 residues. Germline CDR1 and CDR2: MGHRA and YSYEKL. CDR3 loop: CASRQTGGAVAKNIQYF. In DNA, the CDR3 is TGCGCCAGCAGGCAGACGGGGGGCGCGGTTGCTAAAAACATTCAGTACTTC.

The rearrangement uses TRBV4-3 and TRBJ1-4; D call uncertain. The V end lost 0 bases, the J end lost 10 bases, and 15 bases lay between the germline ends. The CDR3 runs 15 residues. The germline V gene encodes CDR1 LGHNA and CDR2 YSLEER. Here the CDR3 reads CASSQDASPSRKLFF. As DNA, the CDR3 is TGCGCCAGCAGCCAAGATGCATCCCCCTCACGAAAACTGTTTTTT.

This clone was found a few times. The chain has TRBV5-1 and TRBJ1-1; D unclear. The germline V gene encodes CDR1 SGHRS and CDR2 YFSETQ. The length of the CDR3 is 14 residues. Trimming stripped 1 base from V and 0 bases from J, with 7 bases between. The DNA for the CDR3 is TGCGCCAGCAGCTTGATAATTATGAACACTGAAGCTTTCTTT. Translating it yields CASSLIIMNTEAFF.

The chain combines TRBV7-8 with TRBJ2-3, with TRBD2 identical over 7 bases. Germline values: CDR1 SGHVS, CDR2 FQNEAQ. The J segment lost 7 bases and the V segment lost 5 bases, leaving 12 bases of the junction unmatched. The CDR3 runs 15 residues. In DNA, the CDR3 is TGTGCCAGCAGCCCCCTAGCGGTCCGGTCGAATACGCAGTATTTT. It yields the protein CASSPLAVRSNTQYF. Full variable domain (missing parts from reference TRBV7-8 and TRBJ2-3): GAGVSQSPRYKVAKRGQDVALRCDPISGHVSLFWYQQALGQGPEFLTYFQNEAQLDKSGLPSDRFFAERPEGSVSTLKIQRTQQEDSAVYLCASSPLAVRSNTQYFGPGTRLTVL.

The genes are TRBV2 and TRBJ2-3; TRBD2 matches at 9 bases. Germline CDR1 is SNHLY and CDR2 is FYNNEI. Trimming cost V 6 bases and J 2 bases; bases outside gene matches: 3. The CDR3 has 14 residues. CDR3 DNA sequence: TGTGCCAGCAGGCTAGCGGGGTACACAGATACGCAGTATTTT. Protein: CASRLAGYTDTQYF.

The count of this clone is one. The J gene is TRBJ2-5, the V gene TRBV7-6; D remains unclear. The J call may be mistaken, given a closer DNA end match to TRBJ2-7. CDR3 length equals 18 residues. Germline V gene sequence: CDR1 SGHVS, CDR2 FNYEAQ. The CDR3 protein is CASLPPGRPRILCYEQYF. The CDR3 DNA reads TGTGCCAGCCTTCCCCCGGGTCGGCCGCGGATATTATGCTACGAGCAGTACTTC.

The CDR3 loop is CASSHGTEGEQYF. CDR3 DNA sequence: TGCGCCAGCAGCCACGGGACAGAGGGAGAGCAGTACTTC. The chain uses TRBV4-1 and TRBJ2-5, with 7 bases that match TRBD1. V lost 3 bases and J lost 11; bases outside the gene matches: 9. The CDR3 has 13 amino acids. Germline V CDR1 and CDR2: MGHRA, YSYEKL.

The rearrangement joins TRBV7-8 to TRBJ1-5; D is possibly TRBD1 (6 bases). In germline, CDR1 is SGHVS, CDR2 FQNEAQ. The CDR3 sequence is 14 residues long. V dropped 5 bases and J dropped 5 bases, with 13 bases sitting between them. CDR3 in amino acids: CASSLGQPYQPQHF. CDR3 nucleotide sequence: TGTGCCAGCAGCCTAGGACAGCCGTATCAGCCCCAGCATTTT.

The gene calls are TRBV30 and TRBJ2-3; the match to TRBD2 covers 10 bases. Germline CDR1 is GTSNPN and CDR2 is SVGIG (reference sequence). CDR3 length: 16 amino acids. The junction had 5 bases not matched to a gene; V was cut back by 0 bases and J by 2 bases. The CDR3 sequence is CAWSVGAGGITDTQYF. CDR3 in DNA: TGTGCCTGGAGTGTAGGAGCGGGAGGGATCACAGATACGCAGTATTTT.

This chain links TRBV29-1 with TRBJ1-2; no reliable D call. The germline V gene encodes CDR1 SQVTM and CDR2 ANQGSEA. This CDR3 has 13 amino acids. Trimming pared 4 bases from V and 0 bases from J, leaving 9 bases between. The CDR3 region is CSVVVPANYGYTF. DNA of the CDR3: TGCAGCGTTGTGGTGCCAGCTAACTATGGCTACACCTTC.

The CDR3 DNA sequence: TGTGCCAGCAGCCTAGGGACCAACAATGAGCAGTTCTTC. Encoded protein: CASSLGTNNEQFF. The rearrangement joins TRBV7-9 to TRBJ2-1; D may correspond to TRBD1 or TRBD2 (5 bases each). Germline CDR1 SEHNR, CDR2 FQNEAQ (reference sequence). The CDR3 extends over 13 amino acids. Trimming took 5 bases from V and 5 from J, leaving 10 bases between them.

The genes are TRBV29-1 and TRBJ1-5; D is undetermined. This CDR3 contains 12 residues. Trimming pared 4 bases from V and 4 bases from J, leaving 8 bases between. The germline V gene encodes CDR1 SQVTM and CDR2 ANQGSEA. DNA of the CDR3: TGCAGCGTTGGGGCAGCAAATCAGCCCCAGCATTTT. Protein product: CSVGAANQPQHF.

This clone has only a few counts. CDR3 in amino acids: CASSSYRGQEQYF. The CDR3 DNA reads TGTGCCAGCAGCTCATACAGGGGGCAAGAGCAGTACTTC. This chain links TRBV7-2 with TRBJ2-7, with TRBD1 identical over 9 bases. Germline values: CDR1 SGHTA, CDR2 FQGNSA. V trimming: 4 bases; J trimming: 7 bases; junction bases outside the gene matches: 5. The CDR3 length is 13 residues.

The V gene is TRBV5-1, the J gene TRBJ2-7; possible D gene TRBD2, 5 bases. The CDR3 sequence is 16 residues long. From germline, CDR1 is SGHRS and CDR2 YFSETQ. V lost 2 bases and J 5 bases, leaving 20 bases between the germline ends. This CDR3 is CASSFSGEGTIHEQYF. CDR3 sequence (DNA): TGCGCCAGCAGCTTCTCCGGCGAGGGTACCATCCACGAGCAGTACTTC.

The chain recombines TRBV5-1 with TRBJ2-1; tentative D call: TRBD1 (6 bases). CDR1 SGHRS and CDR2 YFSETQ come from the germline V gene. The V gene lost 4 bases and the J gene lost 6 bases, with 17 bases spanning the gap. CDR3 size: 15 residues. CDR3 nucleotide sequence: TGCGCCAGCAGCCTTACCACCACAGGGTCCAATGAGCAGTTCTTC. This sequence encodes CASSLTTTGSNEQFF.

The V gene is TRBV2, the J gene TRBJ1-5, with TRBD1 matching 7 bases. The V and J ends lost 7 bases and 2 bases, in that order; junction bases with no gene match: 8. From germline, CDR1 is SNHLY and CDR2 FYNNEI. The CDR3 has 15 residues. The CDR3 loop reads CASTRDRVGNQPQHF. As DNA, the CDR3 is TGTGCCAGCACTCGAGACAGGGTTGGCAATCAGCCCCAGCATTTT. Supplemented by reference TRBV2 and TRBJ1-5, the full variable domain reads EPEVTQTPSHQVTQMGQEVILRCVPISNHLYFYWYRQILGQKVEFLVSFYNNEISEKSEIFDDQFSVERPDGSNFTLKIRSTKLEDSAMYFCASTRDRVGNQPQHFGDGTRLSIL.

The rearrangement joins TRBV4-1 to TRBJ2-1, with TRBD1 identical over 9 bases. This CDR3 spans 15 amino acids. The germline CDR1 and CDR2 sequences are MGHRA and YSYEKL. The ends lost 1 base at V and 8 bases at J; junction bases unmatched: 6. Written as DNA, the CDR3 is TGCGCCAGCAGCCAAGCGAGGGGACAGGGCTATGAGCAGTTCTTC. This codes for CASSQARGQGYEQFF.

The chain links TRBV6-1 to TRBJ1-4; TRBD1 matches at 7 bases. V gave up 8 bases and J gave up 4 bases; unmatched junction bases: 7. The CDR3 is made up of 14 amino acids. The germline gives CDR1 MNHNS, CDR2 SASEGT. The CDR3 DNA sequence: TGTGCCAGCCTCGAGGACAGGATTAATGAAAAACTGTTTTTT. Amino acids: CASLEDRINEKLFF.

The chain is built from TRBV7-2 and TRBJ2-3; D not resolved. This CDR3 has 12 residues. V lost 2 bases and J lost 4, with 4 bases in between. Germline CDR1 is SGHTA and CDR2 is FQGNSA. The CDR3 reads CASSLFADTQYF. CDR3 nucleotides: TGTGCCAGCAGCTTATTTGCAGATACGCAGTATTTT.